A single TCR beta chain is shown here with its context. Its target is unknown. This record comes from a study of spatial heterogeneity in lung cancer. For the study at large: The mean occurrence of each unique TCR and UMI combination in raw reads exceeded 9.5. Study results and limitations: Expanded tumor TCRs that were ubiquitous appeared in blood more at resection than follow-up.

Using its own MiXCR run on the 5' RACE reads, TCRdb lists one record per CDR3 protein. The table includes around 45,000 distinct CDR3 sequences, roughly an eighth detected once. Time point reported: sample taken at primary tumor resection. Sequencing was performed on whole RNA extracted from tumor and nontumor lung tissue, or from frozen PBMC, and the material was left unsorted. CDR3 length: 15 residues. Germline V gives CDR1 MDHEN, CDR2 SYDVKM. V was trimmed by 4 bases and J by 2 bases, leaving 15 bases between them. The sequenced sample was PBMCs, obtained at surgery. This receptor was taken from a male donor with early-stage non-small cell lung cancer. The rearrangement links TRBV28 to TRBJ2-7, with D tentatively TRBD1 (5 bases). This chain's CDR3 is CASSSQGRGTYEQYF. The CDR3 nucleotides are TGTGCCAGCAGTTCCCAGGGTAGAGGAACCTACGAGCAGTACTTC.